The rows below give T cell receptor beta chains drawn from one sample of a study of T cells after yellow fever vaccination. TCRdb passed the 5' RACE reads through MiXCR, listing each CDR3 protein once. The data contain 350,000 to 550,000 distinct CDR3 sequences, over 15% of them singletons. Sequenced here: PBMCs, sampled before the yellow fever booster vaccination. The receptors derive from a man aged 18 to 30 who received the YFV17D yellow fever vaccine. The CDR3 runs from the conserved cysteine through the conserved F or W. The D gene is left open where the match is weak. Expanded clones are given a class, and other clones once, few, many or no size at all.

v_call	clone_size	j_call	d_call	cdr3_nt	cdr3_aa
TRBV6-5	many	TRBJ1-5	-	TGTGCCAGCAGCTCCCGGGATCAGCCCCAGCATTTT	CASSSRDQPQHF
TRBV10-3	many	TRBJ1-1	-	TGTGCCATCAGTGCAGCTGAGAACACTGAAGCTTTCTTT	CAISAAENTEAFF
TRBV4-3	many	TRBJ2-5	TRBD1	TGCGCCAGCAGCCCAGACAGGGGAGAGACCCAGTACTTC	CASSPDRGETQYF
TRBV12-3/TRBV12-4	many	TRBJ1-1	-	TGTGCCATAGCGGGGTTTACTGAAGCTTTCTTT	CAIAGFTEAFF
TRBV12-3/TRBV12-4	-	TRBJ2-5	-	TGTGCCAGCAGTTTAGATACAGAGACCCAGTACTTC	CASSLDTETQYF
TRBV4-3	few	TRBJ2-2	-	TGCGCCAGCCGAAGTGTCGGGACTTTCGCGAACACCGGGGAGCTGTTTTTT	CASRSVGTFANTGELFF
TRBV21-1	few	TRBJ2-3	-	TGTGCCAGCAGCAGTACGAGAGCGGCAAACACAGATACGCAGTATTTT	CASSSTRAANTDTQYF
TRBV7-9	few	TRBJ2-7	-	TGTGCCAGCAGCGGTGGGGCCGGTAGCTCCTACGAGCAGTACTTC	CASSGGAGSSYEQYF
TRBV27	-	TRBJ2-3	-	TGTGCCAGCAGTTTAGGGTTAGTGGTCACAGATACGCAGTATTTT	CASSLGLVVTDTQYF
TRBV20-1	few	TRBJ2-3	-	TGCAGTGCTAGGAGGGATACGCAGTATTTT	CSARRDTQYF
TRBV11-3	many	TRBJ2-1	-	TGTGCCAGCAGCTTTATCCCCGAAGGTGAGCAGTTCTTC	CASSFIPEGEQFF
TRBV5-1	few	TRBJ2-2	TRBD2	TGCGCCAGCAGCTTGGATGGCACCCGGGGGGCCGGGGAGCTGTTTTTT	CASSLDGTRGAGELFF
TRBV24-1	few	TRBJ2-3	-	TGTGCCACCAGTGCGGGGTATGATTGGGATACGCAGTATTTT	CATSAGYDWDTQYF
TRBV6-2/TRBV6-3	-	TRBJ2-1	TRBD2	TGTGCCAGCACTGAGACTAGCGGGATCTTAGATGAGCAGTTCTTC	CASTETSGILDEQFF
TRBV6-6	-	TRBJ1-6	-	TGTGCCAGCAGTTACGGCTGGGGAGGGAATTCACCCCTCCACTTT	CASSYGWGGNSPLHF
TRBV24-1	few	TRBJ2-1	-	TGTGCCACCAGTTCGCCATACAATGAGCAGTTCTTC	CATSSPYNEQFF
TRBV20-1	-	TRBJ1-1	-	TGCAGTGCTAGAGCCACGGCGAGGGGCGCATTTAGCACTGAAGCTTTCTTT	CSARATARGAFSTEAFF
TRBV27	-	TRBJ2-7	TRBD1	TGTGCCACCGGCCCGGGACAGCCCTACGAGCAGTACTTC	CATGPGQPYEQYF
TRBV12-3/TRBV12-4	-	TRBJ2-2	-	TGTGCCAGCAGTTTCGAGGGGGGGCCAGGCGGGGAGCTGTTTTTT	CASSFEGGPGGELFF
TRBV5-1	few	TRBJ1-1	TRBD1	TGCGCCAGCAGCTTGGCCGGTGTGGACAGGGGGCCCACTGAAGCTTTCTTT	CASSLAGVDRGPTEAFF
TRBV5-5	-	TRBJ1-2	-	TGTGCCAGCAGCTTGGACAGGGCGGTTAACTATGGCTACACCTTC	CASSLDRAVNYGYTF
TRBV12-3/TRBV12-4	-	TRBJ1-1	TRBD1	TGTGCCAGCACCACGGGACAGGGGAGGACTGAAGCTTTCTTT	CASTTGQGRTEAFF
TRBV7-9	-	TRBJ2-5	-	TGTGCCAGCAGCTTGCCGGCCTGGAGGGAGACCCAGTACTTC	CASSLPAWRETQYF
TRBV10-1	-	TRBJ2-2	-	TGCGCCAGCAGTGAACAAGAGGGCACCGGGGAGCTGTTTTTT	CASSEQEGTGELFF
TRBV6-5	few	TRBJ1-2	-	TGTGCCAGCAGTTACTGGGGGGTTGGCTACACCTTC	CASSYWGVGYTF
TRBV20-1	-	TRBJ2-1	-	TGCAGTGCTAGAGTAGGGGGGGGCTCCTACAATGAGCAGTTCTTC	CSARVGGGSYNEQFF
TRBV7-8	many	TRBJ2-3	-	TGTGCCAGCAGCTTACGACTTGCCACAGATACGCAGTATTTT	CASSLRLATDTQYF
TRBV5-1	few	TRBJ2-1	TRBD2	TGCGCCAGCAGCTTGTCCCTAGCGGGGACCAATGAGCAGTTCTTC	CASSLSLAGTNEQFF
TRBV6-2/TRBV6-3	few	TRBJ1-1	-	TGTGCCAGCAGTTCGGCACAGGGAAGCACTGAAGCTTTCTTT	CASSSAQGSTEAFF
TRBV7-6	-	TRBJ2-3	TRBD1	TGTGCCAGCAGCGCCGGACAGGCCAGGAGTACGCAGTATTTT	CASSAGQARSTQYF
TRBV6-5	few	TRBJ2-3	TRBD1	TGTGCCAGCAGTCCCATGCGACAGGGCAGGACCGATACGCAGTATTTT	CASSPMRQGRTDTQYF
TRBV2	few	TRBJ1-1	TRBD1	TGTGCGAGCAGTGGGATAACAGGGGGAACTGAAGCTTTCTTT	CASSGITGGTEAFF
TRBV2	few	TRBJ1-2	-	TGTGCCGGCCGATCGGGCAGCAACTATGGCTACACCTTC	CAGRSGSNYGYTF
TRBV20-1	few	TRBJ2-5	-	TGCAGTGCCCCCGGCCTTTTAGTTGCGAGGGAGACCCAGTACTTC	CSAPGLLVARETQYF
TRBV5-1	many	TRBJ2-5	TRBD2	TGCGCCAGCAGTGCGGGGGGAGAAGAGACCCAGTACTTC	CASSAGGEETQYF
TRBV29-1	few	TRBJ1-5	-	TGCAGCGTGGCAACAGGGTTAAATCAGCCCCAGCATTTT	CSVATGLNQPQHF
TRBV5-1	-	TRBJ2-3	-	TGCGCCAGCAGCCACGGGGGAGGTGGAGATACGCAGTATTTT	CASSHGGGGDTQYF
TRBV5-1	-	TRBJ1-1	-	TGCGCCAGCAGCGCGGGACACGTTAACACTGAAGCTTTCTTT	CASSAGHVNTEAFF
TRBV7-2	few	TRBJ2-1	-	TGTGCCAGCAGCGCGGGGAGGGGGCGGAATGAGCAGTTCTTC	CASSAGRGRNEQFF
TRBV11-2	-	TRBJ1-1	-	TGTGCCAGCAGCCCGTTCCGAAGGGTCAATGGGAACACTGAAGCTTTCTTT	CASSPFRRVNGNTEAFF
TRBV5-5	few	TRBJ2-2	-	TGTGCCAGCAGCTCTTTGGCGGGGTCCACCGGGGAGCTGTTTTTT	CASSSLAGSTGELFF
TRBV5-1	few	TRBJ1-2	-	TGCGCCAGCAGCTTGCGAGGGGAGGCCTATGGCTACACCTTC	CASSLRGEAYGYTF
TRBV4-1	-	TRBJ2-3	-	TGCGCCAGCAGCCAAGGACCCCCCCGGCCAGATACGCAGTATTTT	CASSQGPPRPDTQYF
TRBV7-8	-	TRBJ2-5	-	TGTGCCAGCAGCTTAGAACCCAGGGAAGAGACCCAGTACTTC	CASSLEPREETQYF
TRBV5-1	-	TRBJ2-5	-	TGCGCCAGCAGCTTGGCCGGGCAGACTAGGGAGACCCAGTACTTC	CASSLAGQTRETQYF
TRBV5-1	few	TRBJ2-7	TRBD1	TGCGCCAGCAGCTTGGGAGGGGGCGGCCCCTACGAGCAGTACTTC	CASSLGGGGPYEQYF
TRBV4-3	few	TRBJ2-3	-	TGCGCCAGCAGCCAAGAAGGAAGGGCCCTAGATACGCAGTATTTT	CASSQEGRALDTQYF
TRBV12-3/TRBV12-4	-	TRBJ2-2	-	TGTGCCAGCAGTTTTAACCGGGGGAAGGCCGGGGAGCTGTTTTTT	CASSFNRGKAGELFF
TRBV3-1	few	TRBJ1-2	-	TGTGCCAGCAGCCAAGCGAAACGCGGCTACACCTTC	CASSQAKRGYTF
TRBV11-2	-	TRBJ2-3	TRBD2	TGTGCCAGCAGCTTAGAGGCCCCGGGACTAGCGTCATATACGCAGTATTTT	CASSLEAPGLASYTQYF
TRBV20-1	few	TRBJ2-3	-	TGCAGTGCTAGAGGTCCAGGGTTAGGCACAGATACGCAGTATTTT	CSARGPGLGTDTQYF
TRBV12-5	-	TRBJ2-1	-	TGTGCTAGTGGTTTGACGGGGCTAGGCGTGAATGAGCAGTTCTTC	CASGLTGLGVNEQFF
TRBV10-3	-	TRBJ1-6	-	TGTGCCATCAGTGACAGGGCAGGCAATTCACCCCTCCACTTT	CAISDRAGNSPLHF
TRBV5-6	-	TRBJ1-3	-	TGTGCCAGCAGCTTGTGGCAGGGGAGAAACACCATATATTTT	CASSLWQGRNTIYF
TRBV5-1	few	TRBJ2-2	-	TGCGCCAGCAGTCAGGACAGCGGGAACACCGGGGAGCTGTTTTTT	CASSQDSGNTGELFF
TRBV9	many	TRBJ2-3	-	TGTGCCAGCAGCGTATTCCCAGGGGAGGTTGCAGATACGCAGTATTTT	CASSVFPGEVADTQYF
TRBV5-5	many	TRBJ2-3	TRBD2	TGTGCCAGCAAGCCTAGCGGGGTGGGCACAGATACGCAGTATTTT	CASKPSGVGTDTQYF
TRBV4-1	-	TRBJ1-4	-	TGCGCCAGCAGCCAACAGGGTTCAAAACTGTTTTTT	CASSQQGSKLFF
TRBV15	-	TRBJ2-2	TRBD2	TGTGCCACCAGCAGGGATCGGACTAGCGGGCTGTTTTTT	CATSRDRTSGLFF